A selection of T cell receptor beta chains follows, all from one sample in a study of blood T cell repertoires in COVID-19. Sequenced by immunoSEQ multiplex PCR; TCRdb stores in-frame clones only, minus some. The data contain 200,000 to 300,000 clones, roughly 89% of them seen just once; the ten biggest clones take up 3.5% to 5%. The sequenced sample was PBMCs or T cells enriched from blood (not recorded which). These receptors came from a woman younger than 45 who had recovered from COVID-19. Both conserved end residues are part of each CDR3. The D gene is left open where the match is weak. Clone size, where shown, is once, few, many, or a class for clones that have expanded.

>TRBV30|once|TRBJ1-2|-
TGTGCCTGGAGTGTACCGGGAGGCACCTATGGCTACACCTTC
CAWSVPGGTYGYTF
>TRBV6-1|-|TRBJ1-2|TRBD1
TGTGCCAGTAGTGAACCGGGACAGGGGGGCGGCTACACCTTC
CASSEPGQGGGYTF
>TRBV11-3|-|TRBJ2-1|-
TGTGCCAGCAGCTTAGGGAGGGCTCGTGAGCAGTTCTTC
CASSLGRAREQFF
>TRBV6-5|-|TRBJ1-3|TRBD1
TGTGCCAGCAGGCGGGACAGGGCCTCTGGAAACACCATATATTTT
CASRRDRASGNTIYF
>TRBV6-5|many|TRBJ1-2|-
TGTGCCAGCAGGGGATCTGAAGGGGACTATGGCTACACCTTC
CASRGSEGDYGYTF
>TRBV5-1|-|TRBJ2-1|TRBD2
TGCGCCAGCAGCTTGGGCGGGAGGGTGAATGAGCAGTTCTTC
CASSLGGRVNEQFF
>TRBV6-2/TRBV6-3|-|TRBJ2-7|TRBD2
TGTGCCAGCAGTGTCGGACTAGGTCCCTACGAGCAGTACTTC
CASSVGLGPYEQYF
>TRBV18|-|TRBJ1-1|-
TGTGCCAGCTCACCCTCTTCAAGATGGGGGCTACCGATGAACACTGAAGCTTTCTTT
CASSPSSRWGLPMNTEAFF
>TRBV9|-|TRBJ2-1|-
TGTGCCAGCAGCGTAGATCGGGGGTCTTACAATGAGCAGTTCTTC
CASSVDRGSYNEQFF
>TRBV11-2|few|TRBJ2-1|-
TGTGCCAGCAGCTTAGATCCCAGGGCCGAGCAGTTCTTC
CASSLDPRAEQFF
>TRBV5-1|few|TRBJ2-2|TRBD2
TGCGCCAGCAGCTGGACTAGCTCGACCGGGGAGCTGTTTTTT
CASSWTSSTGELFF
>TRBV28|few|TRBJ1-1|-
TGTGCCAGCACTCGCCTTGGGGCCACTGAAGCTTTCTTT
CASTRLGATEAFF
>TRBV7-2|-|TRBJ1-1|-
TGTGCCAGCAGCTCGGCCGGGGGGGGAGCTGAAGCTTTCTTT
CASSSAGGGAEAFF
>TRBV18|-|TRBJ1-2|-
TGTGCCAGCTCACCAGACAGCTTAAGTAACTATGGCTACACCTTC
CASSPDSLSNYGYTF
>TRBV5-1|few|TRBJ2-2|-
TGCGCCAGCAGCTTGGATCTCCCCGGGGAGCTGTTTTTT
CASSLDLPGELFF
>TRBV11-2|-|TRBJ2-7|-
TGTGCCAGCAGCTTCAGGCGAAGCTCCTACGAGCAGTACTTC
CASSFRRSSYEQYF
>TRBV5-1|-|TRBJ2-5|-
TGCGCCAGCAGTGCTACCGACAAGACACAAGAGACCCAGTACTTC
CASSATDKTQETQYF
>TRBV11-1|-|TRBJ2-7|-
TGTGCCAGCAGCACTACTTACGAGCAGTACTTC
CASSTTYEQYF
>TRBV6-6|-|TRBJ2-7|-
TGTGCCAGCAGTTACGGGCAGTTCGACGAGCAGTACTTC
CASSYGQFDEQYF
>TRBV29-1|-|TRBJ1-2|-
TGCAGCGTTGTACCTTTAGTATCGGGGGGCTACACCTTC
CSVVPLVSGGYTF
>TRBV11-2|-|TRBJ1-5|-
TGTGCCAGCAGCTTAGCGGGAGGGCACCAGCCCCAGCATTTT
CASSLAGGHQPQHF
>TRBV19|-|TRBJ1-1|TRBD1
TGTGCCAGAACCCAGGAGGGACAGGGGGCTGAAGCTTTCTTT
CARTQEGQGAEAFF
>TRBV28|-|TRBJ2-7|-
TGTGCCAGCAGTTTATGGAGGCTTGAGCAGTACTTC
CASSLWRLEQYF
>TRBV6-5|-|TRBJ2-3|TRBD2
TGTGCCAGCAGTCGAAGCGGGAGGACCACAGATACGCAGTATTTT
CASSRSGRTTDTQYF
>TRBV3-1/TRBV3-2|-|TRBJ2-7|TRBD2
TGTGCCAGCAGCCGCCTAAGGGAGGGGACCGCGTCCTACGAGCAGTACTTC
CASSRLREGTASYEQYF
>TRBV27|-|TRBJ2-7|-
TGTGCCAGCAGTTTGGGCGCCCGGTACGAGCAGTACTTC
CASSLGARYEQYF
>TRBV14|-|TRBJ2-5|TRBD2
TGTGCCAGCAGCCCGCCGGGACTAGCGGGAGTTCGAGAGACCCAGTACTTC
CASSPPGLAGVRETQYF
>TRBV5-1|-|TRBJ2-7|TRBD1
TGCGCCAGCAGCGAAGACAGGGAGCTCTACGAGCAGTACTTC
CASSEDRELYEQYF
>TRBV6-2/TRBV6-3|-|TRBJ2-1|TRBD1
TGTGCCAGCAGTTATGGGGACAGGGGGCTGGGTGAGCAGTTCTTC
CASSYGDRGLGEQFF
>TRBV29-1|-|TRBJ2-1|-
TGCAGCGCTCAAAGCCAAGGACGGGAGAAAACCAATGAGCAGTTCTTC
CSAQSQGREKTNEQFF
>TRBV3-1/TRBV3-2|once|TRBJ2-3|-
TGTGCCAGCAGCCAAGAGTTCTATACGCAGTATTTT
CASSQEFYTQYF
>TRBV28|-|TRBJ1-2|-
TGTGCCAGCAGTTTAGGCGGGGGGCCCAATGGCTACACCTTC
CASSLGGGPNGYTF
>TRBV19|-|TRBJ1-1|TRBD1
TGTGCCAGTAGCCGGGACAGAGTGAACACTGAAGCTTTCTTT
CASSRDRVNTEAFF
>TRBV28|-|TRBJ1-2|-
TGTGCCAGCAGTCCTGGGGGCGGAATGTATGGCTACACCTTC
CASSPGGGMYGYTF
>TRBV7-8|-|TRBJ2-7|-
TGTGCCAGCAGCCCCGAGGGAGGGGGGACCTACGAGCAGTACTTC
CASSPEGGGTYEQYF
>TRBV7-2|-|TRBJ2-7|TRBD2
TGTGCCAGCAAGCGGGAGAGTTTCGACGAGCAGTACTTC
CASKRESFDEQYF
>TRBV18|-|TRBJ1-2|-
TGTGCCAGCTCACCACTTCATGGCGAGGGCTATGGCTACACCTTC
CASSPLHGEGYGYTF
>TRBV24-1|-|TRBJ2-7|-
TGTGCCACCAGTGATCTAAGACAGGGGACTAATCCCTACGAGCAGTACTTC
CATSDLRQGTNPYEQYF
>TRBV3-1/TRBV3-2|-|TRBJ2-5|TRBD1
TGTGCCAGCAGCGTTCCGGGACAGGGGTGGGGGACCCAGTACTTC
CASSVPGQGWGTQYF
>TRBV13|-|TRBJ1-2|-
TGTGCCAGCAGCTTAGGGCAAACAGGCAAGACGTTAACCTTC
CASSLGQTGKTLTF
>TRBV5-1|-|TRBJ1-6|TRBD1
TGCGCCAGCAGCTTCGGACAGGAGAGTGGGTCACCCCTCCACTTT
CASSFGQESGSPLHF
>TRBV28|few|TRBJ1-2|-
TGTGCCAGCAGTCCCGTCGGGTACTATGGCTACACCTTC
CASSPVGYYGYTF
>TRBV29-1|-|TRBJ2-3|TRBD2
TGCAGCGTTGAACCGGGAGGAACAGATACGCAGTATTTT
CSVEPGGTDTQYF